This TCR beta chain stems from a study of cytomegalovirus exposure and HLA in healthy donors. About the study: A subsequent analysis reported that the 120 or so validation repertoires were produced on the same platform that had also been used for the 600 to 700 first-cohort repertoires.

Sequenced by immunoSEQ multiplex PCR; TCRdb stores in-frame clones only, minus some. This sample has 150,000 to 200,000 clones, with roughly 82% found just once. This clone was observed once. The CDR3 consists of 13 residues. The junction had 9 bases not matched to a gene; V was cut back by 9 bases and J by 5 bases. Germline assignment: CDR1 LNHDA and CDR2 SQIVND (reference sequence). The clonotype was recovered from a man aged 18 to 29 in good health and CMV-seropositive. The sample comprised PBMCs. The chain employs TRBV19 and TRBJ2-7; 8 bases agree with TRBD1. CDR3 sequence (DNA): TGTGCCAGCCCGCCAGGGGGCGAGAACGAGCAGTACTTC. It codes for CASPPGGENEQYF.